This note documents a single T cell receptor (beta chain) sequence. Germline trimming cut 6 bases from V and 4 bases from J; bases unmatched to any gene: 8. The length of the CDR3 is 15 residues. CDR1 and CDR2 from the germline V gene are MNHEY and SMNVEV (reference sequence). Original handling: Reference gene primer amplification gave estimated nucleated cell counts. Here immunoSEQ multiplex PCR was the method, and the copy in TCRdb shows in-frame clones only, minus some. The V and J calls and clone size were taken over from that table, and D and trimming were inferred from the DNA. Among some 390,000 clones listed, roughly nine tenths were seen once. The data originate from a study of blood T cell repertoires in COVID-19. As for the study in general: PBMCs, B-cell-depleted T cells, or T cells were the source of the cDNA or gDNA that made up the material.

Membership in each cohort depended on participant-reported clinical history. Two negative PCRs, clearance, or symptom resolution characterized the recovered Cohort 3 donors. The V and J genes are TRBV27 and TRBJ1-1, with 10 nucleotides matching TRBD1. The TCR was taken from a woman between 25 and 40 years old who had recovered from COVID-19. The source material was PBMCs or T cells enriched from blood (not recorded which). DNA for the CDR3: TGTGCCAGCAGAAGATGGACAGGGGGGGCCACTGAAGCTTTCTTT. Its protein product is CASRRWTGGATEAFF.